This T cell receptor beta chain was sequenced in a study of shared clonotypes between healthy human individuals. Authors' data handling: Junction-only immunoSEQ data arrived without quality scores, meaning filtering differed. Only in-frame clones appear in the TCRdb table, and some are missing; sequencing was by immunoSEQ multiplex PCR. That table gives V, J and clone size, and the DNA gave D and trimming. The sample records hundreds of thousands of clones, around 78% being singletons. This clone was counted a few times. Germline V gives CDR1 SGHRS, CDR2 YFSETQ. The V end lost 0 bases, the J end lost 1 base, and 13 bases lay between the germline ends. The CDR3 loop spans 16 amino acids.

The chain joins TRBV5-1 to TRBJ2-5; D gene unclear. The clonotype was recovered from a woman in her thirties or forties in good health. Some clones in this sample may be carry-over from other donors' samples. The sequencing input was PBMCs. CDR3 protein: CASSLARAPPQETQYF. CDR3 sequence (DNA): TGCGCCAGCAGCTTGGCCCGGGCCCCACCCCAAGAGACCCAGTACTTC.